Listed below are T cell receptor beta chains from one sample, sequenced in a study of molecular identifiers for immune sequencing clone quantification. Each CDR3 protein is one row after TCRdb ran MiXCR on the PCR reads. This sample has about 500,000 distinct CDR3 sequences, with about 22% found just once. The sample comprised naive CD8+ T cells from blood, with Jurkat cell RNA spiked in. These receptor sequences come from a human donor in good health. Some libraries in this study had Jurkat cell RNA spiked in. Both conserved end residues are part of each CDR3. D genes are given only for firm matches. Clone size, where shown, is once, few, many, or a class for clones that have expanded.

D gene,clone size,J gene,V gene,CDR3 DNA,CDR3 protein
NA,many,TRBJ2-7,TRBV4-3,TGCGCCAGCAGCCGGGACCGAGGAGGAGCCTACGAGCAGTACTTC,CASSRDRGGAYEQYF
NA,NA,TRBJ2-5,TRBV28,TGTGCCAGCAGTTTATTACCCGGAGAGACCCAGTACTTC,CASSLLPGETQYF
NA,few,TRBJ1-4,TRBV15,TGTGCCACCAGCCCGGGACGGGCTGAAAAACTGTTTTTT,CATSPGRAEKLFF
NA,many,TRBJ1-6,TRBV6-5,TGTGCCAGACGCAGTCCGAATAATTCACCCCTCCACTTT,CARRSPNNSPLHF
NA,NA,TRBJ2-7,TRBV20-1,TGCAGTGCTAAATCTTTCGGGGAACGTCTTAACTACGAGCAGTACTTC,CSAKSFGERLNYEQYF
NA,few,TRBJ1-2,TRBV24-1,TGTGCCACCAGTGGTTCCAGGGAAACTCTACTGAATGGCTACACCTTC,CATSGSRETLLNGYTF
NA,few,TRBJ2-5,TRBV27,TGTGCCAGCAGTCTTATCTCGGGAAGTCAGGAGACCCAGTACTTC,CASSLISGSQETQYF
NA,many,TRBJ1-5,TRBV7-2,TGTGCCAGCAGCTCCGTTCCCTATCAGCCCCAGCATTTT,CASSSVPYQPQHF
NA,NA,TRBJ1-1,TRBV7-2,TGTGCCAGCAGCTTAGTGGTGCACGCTGAAGCTTTCTTT,CASSLVVHAEAFF
NA,NA,TRBJ2-7,TRBV7-9,TGTGCCAGCAGCTTAGTGGGGCGGCCGAGCTCCTACGAGCAGTACTTC,CASSLVGRPSSYEQYF
NA,few,TRBJ2-5,TRBV11-2,TGTGCCAGCAGCCACACCTCGACAGTCCAAGAGACCCAGTACTTC,CASSHTSTVQETQYF
NA,many,TRBJ1-1,TRBV5-6,TGTGCCAGCAGCTTTGTCGGCTTTGAAGCTTTCTTT,CASSFVGFEAFF
NA,NA,TRBJ2-5,TRBV6-2/TRBV6-3,TGTGCCAGCGGCCGGGGCCAAGAGACCCAGTACTTC,CASGRGQETQYF